Below are 18 T cell receptor beta chains sequenced from a single sample in a study of CD8 T cells in Susac syndrome. Random hexamers were used to reverse transcribe the RNA input (about 0.45 to 1 ug). TCRdb used MiXCR to reprocess the immunoSEQ multiplex PCR reads, holding one entry per CDR3 protein. There are about 130,000 distinct CDR3 sequences in the sample; 95% occur only once, and about 0.18% lies in the top ten. The sequencing input was CD8+ T cells from PBMCs. These receptors were collected from a human donor with Susac syndrome.

The chain joins TRBV9 to TRBJ2-1, with 7 bases aligning to TRBD2. Trimming cost V 1 base and J 0 bases; bases outside gene matches: 16. Germline CDR1 is SGDLS and CDR2 is YYNGEE. The CDR3 spans 20 residues. Written as DNA, the CDR3 is TGTGCCAGCAGCGTACCTAGGGTGGGCGGGAGCCTAAGCTCCTACAATGAGCAGTTCTTC. As protein: CASSVPRVGGSLSSYNEQFF. The whole variable domain, remainder taken from reference TRBV9 and TRBJ2-1, is DSGVTQTPKHLITATGQRVTLRCSPRSGDLSVYWYQQSLDQGLQFLIQYYNGEERAKGNILERFSAQQFPDLHSELNLSSLELGDSALYFCASSVPRVGGSLSSYNEQFFGPGTRLTVL.

The chain has TRBV5-1 and TRBJ2-1, with D hard to call. Trimming took off 6 bases at V and 5 bases at J, with 9 bases between the two ends. This CDR3 is 12 amino acids long. Looked up from germline, CDR1 is SGHRS and CDR2 is YFSETQ. The CDR3 loop reads CASTSADNEQFF. The CDR3 nucleotides read TGCGCCAGCACGTCCGCGGACAATGAGCAGTTCTTC.

This chain connects TRBV5-6 to TRBJ2-5; D not certain. The CDR3 covers 14 residues. Trimming shortened V by 0 bases and J by 7 bases, and 13 bases separated the two germline ends. Germline V gene sequence: CDR1 SGHDT, CDR2 YYEEEE. For the CDR3, the DNA is TGTGCCAGCAGCTTGGGGGCCTCACTGGGGACCCAGTACTTC. This gives the protein CASSLGASLGTQYF. Variable domain in full (rest from reference TRBV5-6 and TRBJ2-5): DAGVTQSPTHLIKTRGQQVTLRCSPKSGHDTVSWYQQALGQGPQFIFQYYEEEERQRGNFPDRFSGHQFPNYSSELNVNALLLGDSALYLCASSLGASLGTQYFGPGTRLLVL.

The CDR3 sequence is CASSQGQGPQPQHF. The CDR3 region has the DNA TGCGCCAGCAGCCAAGGACAGGGCCCTCAGCCCCAGCATTTT. This sequence joins TRBV4-1 and TRBJ1-5; TRBD1 matches 7 bases. From germline, CDR1 is MGHRA and CDR2 YSYEKL. With V trimmed by 1 base and J by 6 bases, 3 bases remained unmatched. This CDR3 is built from 14 residues.

This CDR3 is CASSQRGLADYEQYF. The CDR3 nucleotides read TGCGCCAGCAGCCAACGGGGACTAGCGGACTACGAGCAGTACTTC. The V gene is TRBV4-1, the J gene TRBJ2-7, with 11 bases that match TRBD2. V was pared by 2 bases and J by 3 bases, with 3 bases of the junction left unmatched. Germline V gene data show CDR1 as MGHRA and CDR2 as YSYEKL. The length of the CDR3 is 15 residues.

The gene calls are TRBV19 and TRBJ2-5, with 11 nucleotides matching TRBD2. Losses at the gene ends were 3 bases for V and 0 bases for J; bases not matched to a gene: 3. Per germline, CDR1 LNHDA and CDR2 SQIVND (reference sequence). The CDR3 totals 16 residues. The CDR3 region has the DNA TGTGCCAGTAGTATGTTAGCGGGGGGGTACCAAGAGACCCAGTACTTC. Its protein is CASSMLAGGYQETQYF.

The V call is TRBV6-5, the J call TRBJ2-3, with D maybe TRBD2 (5 bases). V lost 11 bases, J lost 1 base, and 13 bases lay in between. This CDR3 is built from 13 residues. Germline CDR1 reads MNHEY; CDR2 reads SVGAGI. CDR3 protein: CASVEEGTDTQYF. The CDR3 nucleotides are TGTGCCTCGGTAGAGGAGGGCACAGATACGCAGTATTTT.

CDR3 sequence: CASSQESSGSYNEQFF. In DNA form, the CDR3 reads TGCGCCAGCAGCCAAGAGTCTAGCGGGAGTTACAATGAGCAGTTCTTC. The chain combines TRBV4-1 with TRBJ2-1; 10 nucleotides agree with TRBD2. CDR1 and CDR2 (germline): MGHRA, YSYEKL. This CDR3 spans 16 amino acids. V lost 0 bases and J lost 4; bases outside the gene matches: 3.

The genes are TRBV24-1 and TRBJ2-6; D remains unclear. V shed 9 bases and J shed 0 bases, with 8 bases lying between them. This CDR3 contains 14 residues. Germline CDR1 reads KGHDR; CDR2 reads SFDVKD. As DNA, the CDR3 is TGTGCCACCGGACGGAGCTCTGGGGCCAACGTCCTGACTTTC. This codes for CATGRSSGANVLTF.

The chain uses TRBV7-6 and TRBJ2-7; 8 nucleotides align to TRBD2. The germline gives CDR1 SGHVS, CDR2 FNYEAQ. The CDR3 consists of 16 residues. Trimming at V came to 4 bases and at J to 4 bases, leaving 12 bases not matched to a gene. The CDR3 loop reads CASSSRPGSGTYEQYF. DNA of the CDR3: TGTGCCAGCAGCTCCAGGCCGGGTAGCGGGACTTACGAGCAGTACTTC.

The CDR3: CASSLIRRGRVNEQFF. CDR3 DNA sequence: TGTGCCAGCAGCTTAATCCGGCGAGGGAGGGTAAATGAGCAGTTCTTC. V gene TRBV7-3 combines with J gene TRBJ2-1; 7 bases map to TRBD2. The CDR3 length is 16 residues. V gave up 1 base and J gave up 7 bases; unmatched junction bases: 10. The V gene's germline CDR1 is SGHTA and CDR2 FQGTGA. Filled out from reference TRBV7-3 and TRBJ2-1, the complete variable domain reads GAGVSQTPSNKVTEKGKYVELRCDPISGHTALYWYRQSLGQGPEFLIYFQGTGAADDSGLPNDRFFAVRPEGSVSTLKIQRTERGDSAVYLCASSLIRRGRVNEQFFGPGTRLTVL.

The chain joins TRBV27 to TRBJ2-5; 10 bases agree with TRBD2. Germline CDR1 is MNHEY and CDR2 is SMNVEV (reference sequence). After removal of 5 bases from V and 5 bases from J, the junction contained 11 bases not matched to a gene. The CDR3 consists of 16 residues. The CDR3 sequence: CASSPPSGRAGETQYF. As DNA, the CDR3 is TGTGCCAGCAGTCCCCCCAGCGGGAGGGCTGGGGAGACCCAGTACTTC.

The rearrangement uses TRBV7-3 and TRBJ2-1, with 7 bases matching TRBD2. With V trimmed by 7 bases and J by 7 bases, 13 bases remained unmatched. This CDR3 is built from 15 residues. Germline values: CDR1 SGHTA, CDR2 FQGTGA. For the CDR3, the DNA is TGTGCCAGCACAACCGGGGCGGGAGTGGAGAATGAGCAGTTCTTC. Residues: CASTTGAGVENEQFF.

The V and J genes are TRBV5-1 and TRBJ2-3, with no clear D. Germline V gene sequence: CDR1 SGHRS, CDR2 YFSETQ. The CDR3 extends over 13 amino acids. The V and J ends lost 4 bases and 6 bases respectively, with 12 bases between them. CDR3 coding DNA: TGCGCCAGCAGCCCCTTTCATCGGGATACGCAGTATTTT. This encodes CASSPFHRDTQYF.

The chain is built from TRBV5-1 and TRBJ2-5, with a possible D match to TRBD1 (5 bases). The CDR3 extends over 17 amino acids. Germline values: CDR1 SGHRS, CDR2 YFSETQ. Trimming stripped 0 bases from V and 0 bases from J, with 15 bases between. The CDR3 spells CASSLGKTVKYQETQYF. For the CDR3, the DNA is TGCGCCAGCAGCTTGGGGAAGACAGTTAAGTACCAAGAGACCCAGTACTTC.

V usage is TRBV28 and J usage is TRBJ2-3; D is possibly TRBD1 (5 bases). This CDR3 is built from 15 residues. CDR1 MDHEN and CDR2 SYDVKM come from the germline V gene. The V end was cut by 8 bases, the J end by 0 bases, with 15 bases between. CDR3 sequence: CASGFWGSSTDTQYF. In DNA form, the CDR3 reads TGTGCCAGCGGGTTCTGGGGCTCTAGCACAGATACGCAGTATTTT. The variable domain in full, completed from reference TRBV28 and TRBJ2-3, reads DVKVTQSSRYLVKRTGEKVFLECVQDMDHENMFWYRQDPGLGLRLIYFSYDVKMKEKGDIPEGYSVSREKKERFSLILESASTNQTSMYLCASGFWGSSTDTQYFGPGTRLTVL.

The gene calls are TRBV4-1 and TRBJ2-7; 12 bases fit TRBD2. CDR3 length equals 17 residues. V was pared by 4 bases and J by 4 bases, with 11 bases of the junction left unmatched. Germline loops: CDR1 MGHRA, CDR2 YSYEKL. CDR3 region: CASSPWAPTSGGYEQYF. CDR3 DNA sequence: TGCGCCAGCAGCCCTTGGGCCCCGACTAGCGGGGGTTACGAGCAGTACTTC.

This clonotype was observed once. The chain employs TRBV27 and TRBJ2-1; D possibly corresponds to TRBD1 (6 bases). The V end lost 10 bases, the J end lost 7 bases, and 14 bases lay between the germline ends. This CDR3 contains 12 residues. Per germline, CDR1 MNHEY and CDR2 SMNVEV (reference sequence). For the CDR3, the DNA is TGTGCCATCCAGGGGCCTCGGAATGAGCAGTTCTTC. Its translation: CAIQGPRNEQFF.